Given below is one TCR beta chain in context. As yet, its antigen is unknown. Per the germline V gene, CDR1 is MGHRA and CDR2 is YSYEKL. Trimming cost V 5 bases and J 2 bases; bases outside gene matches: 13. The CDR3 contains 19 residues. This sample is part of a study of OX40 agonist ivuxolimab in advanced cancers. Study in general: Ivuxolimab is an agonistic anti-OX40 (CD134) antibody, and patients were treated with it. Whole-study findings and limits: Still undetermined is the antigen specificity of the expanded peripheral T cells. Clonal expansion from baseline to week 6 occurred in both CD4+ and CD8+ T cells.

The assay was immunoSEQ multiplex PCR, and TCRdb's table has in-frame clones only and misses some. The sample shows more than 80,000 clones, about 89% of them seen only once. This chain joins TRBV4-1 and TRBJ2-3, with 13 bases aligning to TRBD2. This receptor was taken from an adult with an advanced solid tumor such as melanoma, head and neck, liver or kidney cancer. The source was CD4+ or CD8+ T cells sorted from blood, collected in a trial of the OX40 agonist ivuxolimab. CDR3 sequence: CASSFFPPGLAGLTDTQYF. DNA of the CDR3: TGCGCCAGCAGCTTTTTTCCACCGGGACTAGCGGGGCTCACAGATACGCAGTATTTT.